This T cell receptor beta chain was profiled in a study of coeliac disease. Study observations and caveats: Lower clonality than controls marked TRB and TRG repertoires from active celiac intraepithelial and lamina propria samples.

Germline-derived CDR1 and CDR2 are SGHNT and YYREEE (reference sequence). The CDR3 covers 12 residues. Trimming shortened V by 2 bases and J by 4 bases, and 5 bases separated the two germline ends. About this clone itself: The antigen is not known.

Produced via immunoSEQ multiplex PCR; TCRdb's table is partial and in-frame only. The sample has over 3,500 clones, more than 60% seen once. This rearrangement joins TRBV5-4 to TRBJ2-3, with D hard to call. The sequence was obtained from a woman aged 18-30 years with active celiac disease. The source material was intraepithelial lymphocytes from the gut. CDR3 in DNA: TGTGCCAGCAGCTTCTTCCCAGATACGCAGTATTTT. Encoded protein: CASSFFPDTQYF. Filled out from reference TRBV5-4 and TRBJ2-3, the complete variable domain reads ETGVTQSPTHLIKTRGQQVTLRCSSQSGHNTVSWYQQALGQGPQFIFQYYREEENGRGNFPPRFSGLQFPNYSSELNVNALELDDSALYLCASSFFPDTQYFGPGTRLTVL.